Below, one T cell receptor beta chain is given with its context. The antigen is unknown. Germline V gene sequence: CDR1 SGHRS, CDR2 YFSETQ. V shed 2 bases, J shed 1 base, and the junction held 3 bases outside the gene matches. The CDR3 consists of 15 residues. Each CDR3 protein gets one entry after TCRdb re-called the 5' RACE reads with MiXCR. The top ten hold 6% to 7% of the sample, which has 400,000 or so distinct CDR3 sequences, more than 25% seen once. All three twin pairs grew up together with likely shared infections and vaccines. The data are from a study of identical twins' blood T cells. Whole-study findings and limits: Each donor's most abundant TCRbeta clonotypes shared more CDR3 sequences with her twin than unrelated donors.

The specimen sequenced was PBMCs. This clonotype was sampled from a woman aged 18 to 49 in good health. This chain uses TRBV5-1 with TRBJ2-4; 7 bases are a match to TRBD1. CDR3 nucleotides: TGCGCCAGCAGCTTCCCGGACAGGGCCAAAAACATTCAGTACTTC. Amino acid sequence: CASSFPDRAKNIQYF.